These T cell receptor beta chains were read from a single sample in a study of cytomegalovirus exposure and HLA in healthy donors. Clones were read by immunoSEQ multiplex PCR, and TCRdb kept only the in-frame ones, dropping some. Found here are tens of thousands of clones, approximately 89% of them singletons; the top ten hold approximately 9.2%. The sample consisted of PBMCs. These TCRs come from a man under 40 in good health and CMV-seropositive. CDR3s include the opening cysteine and the closing phenylalanine or tryptophan. A D gene is named only where the DNA matches it firmly. Rows give clone size only sometimes, using once, few, many, or a class for an expanded clone.

once,15,TRBD2,TRBV5-5,TRBJ2-3,TGTGCCAGCCTTAAGACTAGCGGGAGTAGGGATACGCAGTATTTT,CASLKTSGSRDTQYF
-,13,-,TRBV27,TRBJ2-7,TGTGCCAGCAGTTTTACGTCGGGCTACGAGCAGTACTTC,CASSFTSGYEQYF
-,18,TRBD2,TRBV18,TRBJ2-1,TGTGCCAGCTCACCGGAACTAGGGACTAGCGGGTCCTACAATGAGCAGTTCTTC,CASSPELGTSGSYNEQFF
-,15,-,TRBV11-2,TRBJ2-1,TGTGCCAGCTGCCCGAGCTCTCGAGGAATCGATGAGCAGTTCTTC,CASCPSSRGIDEQFF
-,15,TRBD2,TRBV6-4,TRBJ2-1,TGTGCCAGCAGCGAGGGACTAGAAGCCTACAATGAGCAGTTCTTC,CASSEGLEAYNEQFF
-,15,TRBD2,TRBV7-6,TRBJ2-2,TGTGCCAGCAGCTTGATTGCGGGAGGGCCCGGGGAGCTGTTTTTT,CASSLIAGGPGELFF
-,14,TRBD2,TRBV30,TRBJ2-2,TGTGCCTGGAGTGTACTAGCGGACACCGGGGAGCTGTTTTTT,CAWSVLADTGELFF
-,12,-,TRBV28,TRBJ2-2,TGTGCCAGCAGTCCATATGAGAGGGAGCTGTTTTTT,CASSPYERELFF
-,15,-,TRBV10-3,TRBJ2-7,TGTGCCATCAGTGGCTCCGTAGGCGGAACCTACGAGCAGTACTTC,CAISGSVGGTYEQYF
-,14,TRBD2,TRBV11-2,TRBJ2-3,TGTGCCAGCAGCCCGGCGGGGGGCACAGATACGCAGTATTTT,CASSPAGGTDTQYF
-,14,TRBD1,TRBV12-5,TRBJ2-7,TGTGCTAGGGGGGACAGGCTGTTTCCGTACGAGCAGTACTTC,CARGDRLFPYEQYF
-,14,-,TRBV28,TRBJ1-5,TGTGCCAGCAGTTTATGGTATCCCCATCAGCCCCAGCATTTT,CASSLWYPHQPQHF
-,14,-,TRBV5-1,TRBJ1-1,TGCGCCAGCAGCTCCACATCCATGAACACTGAAGCTTTCTTT,CASSSTSMNTEAFF
-,15,TRBD1,TRBV11-2,TRBJ2-7,TGTGCCAGCAGCTCCTACCGGGACAGGGCGCACGAGCAGTACTTC,CASSSYRDRAHEQYF
-,11,-,TRBV19,TRBJ2-7,TGTGCCAGTAGTGGGCGCGCGGGGCAGTACTTC,CASSGRAGQYF
-,18,TRBD1,TRBV19,TRBJ1-5,TGTGCCAGTAGTCGCCGGACAGGGGGAATGTATAGCAATCAGCCCCAGCATTTT,CASSRRTGGMYSNQPQHF
-,11,-,TRBV29-1,TRBJ1-1,TGCAGCGTCGCCGGGGACACTGAAGCTTTCTTT,CSVAGDTEAFF
once,13,-,TRBV27,TRBJ2-2,TGTGCCAGCAGGACAGAGAACACCGGGGAGCTGTTTTTT,CASRTENTGELFF
-,16,-,TRBV2,TRBJ2-3,TGTGCCAGCACTTTCACTAGCAGCACAAGCACAGATACGCAGTATTTT,CASTFTSSTSTDTQYF
-,16,-,TRBV6-5,TRBJ1-5,TGTGCCAGCAGTTACTCGCTCCTCGAAGGGGGTCAGCCCCAGCATTTT,CASSYSLLEGGQPQHF
once,13,TRBD1,TRBV6-5,TRBJ1-5,TGTGCCAGCGGATACAGGGGGTTTCAGCCCCAGCATTTT,CASGYRGFQPQHF
-,16,-,TRBV7-9,TRBJ1-4,TGTGCCAGCAGTGTTCAGGGCGGGGGGGGAAATGAAAAACTGTTTTTT,CASSVQGGGGNEKLFF
-,15,-,TRBV30,TRBJ2-5,TGTGCCTGGCGGACAGTTGCCCGGTTGGGTGAGACCCAGTACTTC,CAWRTVARLGETQYF
-,14,TRBD1,TRBV9,TRBJ2-1,TGTGCCAGCAGCGCCGGACAGGGGTGGAATGAGCAGTTCTTC,CASSAGQGWNEQFF
-,14,TRBD2,TRBV30,TRBJ2-3,TGTGCCTGGAGACCAGCGGGAAGCACAGATACGCAGTATTTT,CAWRPAGSTDTQYF
-,15,-,TRBV7-9,TRBJ1-1,TGTGCCAGCAGAGCCAGACAGGACAGGAACACTGAAGCTTTCTTT,CASRARQDRNTEAFF
-,14,-,TRBV5-4,TRBJ1-1,TGTGCCAGCAGCTTGGTAGATCCCTTCACTGAAGCTTTCTTT,CASSLVDPFTEAFF
-,13,-,TRBV15,TRBJ2-5,TGTGCCACCAGCCGGGGTGTGCGGGAGACCCAGTACTTC,CATSRGVRETQYF